This is a list of T cell receptor beta chains from one sample in a study of regulatory T cells in long-lasting Graves disease. MiXCR, applied by TCRdb to the multiplex PCR reads, yields one record per CDR3 protein. The table shows under 300,000 distinct CDR3 sequences, with approximately 20% occurring only once. This sample was shared with a second study, whose subject was T cells in Graves' hyperthyroidism and ophthalmopathy.

The source was peripheral blood mononuclear cells (PBMCs), collected at new diagnosis, from a patient treated with antithyroid drugs. Receptor source: a woman under 40 with Graves disease. CDR3s include the opening cysteine and the closing phenylalanine or tryptophan. Each record gives: D gene, clone size, V gene, J gene, CDR3 protein, CDR3 DNA. The D gene is left open where the match is weak. Where a row states a size, it is once, few, many or the class of an expanded clone; other rows omit it.

>NA|NA|TRBV6-8|TRBJ2-1
CASSYGQVNEQFF
TGTGCCAGCAGTTACGGGCAGGTGAATGAGCAGTTCTTC
>TRBD1|many|TRBV11-2|TRBJ2-3
CASSPLQGQGPDTQYF
TGTGCCAGCAGCCCGTTGCAGGGACAGGGACCAGATACGCAGTATTTT
>NA|many|TRBV20-1|TRBJ2-2
CSARPGTNTGELFF
TGCAGTGCTCGTCCCGGGACGAACACCGGGGAGCTGTTTTTT
>NA|many|TRBV2|TRBJ1-6
CASLDPNSPLHF
TGTGCCAGCCTAGACCCAAATTCACCCCTCCACTTT
>TRBD1|many|TRBV18|TRBJ1-2
CASSPPSDRVRGYTF
TGTGCCAGCTCACCACCGTCGGACAGGGTTCGTGGCTACACCTTC
>NA|many|TRBV3-1|TRBJ2-7
CASSQSLYEQYF
TGTGCCAGCAGCCAATCCCTCTACGAGCAGTACTTC
>NA|many|TRBV5-1|TRBJ2-7
CASSSPPGDYYEQYF
TGCGCCAGCAGCTCCCCCCCCGGGGATTACTACGAGCAGTACTTC
>NA|many|TRBV10-1|TRBJ1-2
CASSESREDGYTF
TGCGCCAGCAGTGAGTCGAGGGAAGATGGCTACACCTTC
>NA|many|TRBV5-4|TRBJ2-5
CASSLPHQETQYF
TGTGCCAGCAGCTTGCCCCACCAAGAGACCCAGTACTTC
>NA|NA|TRBV15|TRBJ1-5
CATSSPNQPQHF
TGTGCCACCAGCAGTCCTAATCAGCCCCAGCATTTT
>TRBD1|NA|TRBV5-4|TRBJ2-1
CATTGQAYNEQFF
TGTGCCACAACGGGACAGGCCTACAATGAGCAGTTCTTC
>NA|NA|TRBV9|TRBJ2-7
CASSVGGRDEQYF
TGTGCCAGCAGCGTAGGGGGTAGGGACGAGCAGTACTTC
>TRBD2|many|TRBV7-9|TRBJ2-3
CASSSPDPGGLSTDTQYF
TGTGCCAGCAGCTCGCCCGACCCGGGGGGGCTTAGCACAGATACGCAGTATTTT
>TRBD2|many|TRBV5-6|TRBJ2-7
CASSHRSLSTSGGTYEQYF
TGTGCCAGCAGCCATCGTTCGTTGTCAACTAGCGGGGGGACCTACGAGCAGTACTTC
>NA|many|TRBV28|TRBJ1-4
CASSSEYNEKLFF
TGTGCCAGCTCGTCGGAATATAATGAAAAACTGTTTTTT
>NA|many|TRBV7-9|TRBJ1-6
CASSFTGSPLHF
TGTGCCAGCAGCTTCACAGGGTCACCCCTCCACTTT
>TRBD2|many|TRBV7-6|TRBJ2-2
CASTPGLAGGPGELFF
TGTGCCAGCACCCCCGGGCTAGCGGGGGGGCCCGGGGAGCTGTTTTTT